These 21 T cell receptor beta chains came from one sample sequenced in a study of T cell responses to AZD1222 COVID-19 vaccine. The protocol was immunoSEQ multiplex PCR, while the TCRdb copy is restricted to in-frame clones and leaves out a portion. The data show about 86,000 clones, 70% to 85% seen once. Source: peripheral blood, taken on day 0 of AZD1222 vaccination. The receptor set was obtained from an adult in good health.

This clone was observed a single time. The chain combines TRBV18 with TRBJ1-3, with TRBD1 as a possible D gene (6 bases). Germline CDR1 KGHSH, CDR2 LQKENI. The CDR3 consists of 15 residues. The V and J ends lost 4 bases and 4 bases respectively, with 14 bases between them. CDR3 region: CASSQGQNLGNTIYF. The CDR3 coding sequence is TGTGCCAGCTCACAAGGACAGAACCTCGGAAACACCATATATTTT.

The gene calls are TRBV2 and TRBJ1-3; D gene ambiguous. The CDR3 spans 13 residues. Germline CDR1 is SNHLY and CDR2 is FYNNEI. V lost 3 bases and J 5 bases, leaving 8 bases between the germline ends. The CDR3, as DNA: TGTGCCAGCAGTGATTGGCAGCGAAACACCATATATTTT. It is translated as CASSDWQRNTIYF.

V usage is TRBV6-5 and J usage is TRBJ2-5; 10 bases fit TRBD2. J lost 5 bases, V lost 2 bases, and 5 bases had no gene match. Germline V lookup: CDR1 MNHEY, CDR2 SVGAGI. This CDR3 spans 15 amino acids. CDR3 amino acids: CASSYGTSGTETQYF. Written as DNA, the CDR3 is TGTGCCAGCAGTTACGGAACTAGCGGGACGGAGACCCAGTACTTC.

The V gene is TRBV20-1, the J gene TRBJ2-3; TRBD2 matches 11 bases. V shed 3 bases, J shed 2 bases, and the junction held 13 bases outside the gene matches. The germline V gene has CDR1 DFQATT and CDR2 SNEGSKA (reference sequence). The length of the CDR3 is 18 residues. The CDR3 protein is CSASDSLVAGGVTDTQYF. DNA of the CDR3: TGCAGTGCTAGTGATAGTTTGGTAGCGGGAGGGGTCACAGATACGCAGTATTTT.

The chain carries TRBV5-1 and TRBJ2-7; 8 bases are shared with TRBD2. The CDR3 is 15 amino acids. V shed 0 bases, J shed 3 bases, and the junction held 5 bases outside the gene matches. CDR1 and CDR2 from the germline V gene are SGHRS and YFSETQ. The CDR3 protein is CASSLATGGYYEQYF. In DNA, the CDR3 is TGCGCCAGCAGCTTGGCGACGGGAGGGTACTACGAGCAGTACTTC.

This clone was seen more than once but under ten times. The chain couples TRBV5-1 to TRBJ2-6; no clear D gene. The CDR3 runs 16 residues. Germline V gene data show CDR1 as SGHRS and CDR2 as YFSETQ. Trimming removed 1 base at V and 0 bases at J, with 8 bases between. DNA of the CDR3: TGCGCCAGCAGCTTGAGTTCCGGCTCTGGGGCCAACGTCCTGACTTTC. This translates into CASSLSSGSGANVLTF. Filled out from reference TRBV5-1 and TRBJ2-6, the complete variable domain reads KAGVTQTPRYLIKTRGQQVTLSCSPISGHRSVSWYQQTPGQGLQFLFEYFSETQRNKGNFPGRFSGRQFSNSRSEMNVSTLELGDSALYLCASSLSSGSGANVLTFGAGSRLTVL.

This chain connects TRBV30 to TRBJ1-2; a possible D gene is TRBD1 (6 bases). The germline gives CDR1 GTSNPN, CDR2 SVGIG (reference sequence). Trimming shortened V by 1 base and J by 8 bases, and 11 bases separated the two germline ends. CDR3 size: 12 residues. DNA for the CDR3: TGTGCCTGGAGTGGGGGGGCACGGGGCTACACCTTC. It codes for CAWSGGARGYTF.

The V gene is TRBV29-1, the J gene TRBJ2-7, with D maybe TRBD2 (5 bases). CDR3 length: 14 residues. Germline CDR1 is SQVTM and CDR2 is ANQGSEA. With 2 bases removed from V and 6 bases from J, the gap between germline ends came to 17 bases. The CDR3 DNA is TGCAGCGTTGAACGGCACGGGATGCGAGGCGAGCAGTACTTC. Protein: CSVERHGMRGEQYF.

The chain recombines TRBV15 with TRBJ1-3; D call uncertain. The CDR3 extends over 16 amino acids. V lost 0 bases, J lost 0 bases, and 9 bases lay in between. Looked up from germline, CDR1 is LNHNV and CDR2 is YYDKDF (reference sequence). This CDR3 is CATSRDSPGSGNTIYF. The CDR3 DNA sequence: TGTGCCACCAGCAGAGATTCTCCAGGCTCTGGAAACACCATATATTTT.

This clone was found a few times. CDR3 loop: CASKYDRALDEQFF. CDR3 nucleotide sequence: TGTGCCAGCAAATACGACAGGGCTCTCGATGAGCAGTTCTTC. The rearrangement uses TRBV11-2 and TRBJ2-1, with 7 bases identical to TRBD1. Looked up from germline, CDR1 is SGHAT and CDR2 is FQNNGV. The J segment lost 8 bases and the V segment lost 7 bases, leaving 11 bases of the junction unmatched. This CDR3 is 14 amino acids long.

This clone was seen only a few times. The V gene is TRBV5-1, the J gene TRBJ2-2; either TRBD1 or TRBD2 may fit D (5 bases each). Trimming left V 0 bases short and J 5 bases short, with 8 bases between. The V gene's germline CDR1 is SGHRS and CDR2 YFSETQ. The CDR3 length is 14 residues. CDR3 sequence: CASSLAGATGELFF. In DNA, the CDR3 is TGCGCCAGCAGCTTGGCCGGGGCAACCGGGGAGCTGTTTTTT.

Concerning this clone: Other DNA sequences in the same sample also yield this CDR3. CDR3 sequence: CASSPRDSYEQYF. In DNA, the CDR3 is TGTGCCAGCAGCCCCCGGGACAGCTACGAGCAGTACTTC. V gene TRBV5-4 combines with J gene TRBJ2-7; 7 bases are a match to TRBD1. V lost 4 bases to trimming and J lost 3 bases; unmatched junction nucleotides: 4. Germline V gene lookup returns CDR1 SGHNT and CDR2 YYREEE (reference sequence). CDR3 length equals 13 residues.

This clone showed up just a few times. This chain connects TRBV3-1 (or the pseudogene TRBV3-2) to TRBJ2-1; TRBD2 might be the D (6 bases). Trimming removed 4 bases at V and 1 base at J, with 11 bases between. There are 15 residues in the CDR3. Germline lookup yields CDR1 LGHDT and CDR2 YNNKEL (reference sequence). As DNA, the CDR3 is TGTGCCAGCAGCCCGGGACTGGCTTCCTACAATGAGCAGTTCTTC. This sequence encodes CASSPGLASYNEQFF.

V and J are TRBV21-1 and TRBJ2-2; the table names TRBD2, a call not compared with the DNA. TRBV21-1 is a known pseudogene. The CDR3 totals 23 residues. The CDR3 loop is CASSPHRPEGLAGGPGDTGELFF. CDR3 nucleotide sequence: TGTGCCAGCAGCCCCCACCGCCCCGAGGGACTAGCGGGAGGGCCTGGAGACACCGGGGAGCTGTTTTTT.

V and J are TRBV5-1 and TRBJ2-7, with TRBD2 matching over 10 bases. Trimming at V came to 2 bases and at J to 2 bases, leaving 4 bases not matched to a gene. Germline CDR1 SGHRS, CDR2 YFSETQ. The CDR3 has 15 amino acids. CDR3 loop: CASSLPGLATYEQYF. The CDR3 nucleotides are TGCGCCAGCAGCTTACCGGGACTAGCGACCTACGAGCAGTACTTC.

The rearrangement links TRBV10-3 to TRBJ2-3; D uncertain. Trimming left V 6 bases short and J 6 bases short, with 10 bases between. The CDR3 extends over 12 amino acids. From germline, CDR1 is ENHRY and CDR2 SYGVKD. CDR3 region: CAISLHDDTQYF. In nucleotides, the CDR3 is TGTGCCATCAGCTTACACGACGATACGCAGTATTTT.

The V gene is TRBV23-1, the J gene TRBJ2-7; D gene ambiguous. TRBV23-1 qualifies as an ORF whose function is uncertain. The V and J ends lost 4 bases and 4 bases respectively, with 11 bases between them. The CDR3 runs to 13 residues. The CDR3 reads CASSLGFSYEQYF. CDR3 DNA sequence: TGCGCCAGCAGTCTGGGCTTCTCTTACGAGCAGTACTTC.

The V and J genes are TRBV6-2 or TRBV6-3 and TRBJ1-1, with D hard to call. V lost 0 bases, J lost 3 bases, and 14 bases lay in between. Germline CDR1 and CDR2: MNHEY and SVGEGT. This CDR3 contains 16 residues. As DNA, the CDR3 is TGTGCCAGCAGTTACTCTCTCGTCCGTACCTACACTGAAGCTTTCTTT. This encodes CASSYSLVRTYTEAFF.

The rearrangement links TRBV6-5 to TRBJ2-3; 7 bases are a match to TRBD1. Losses at the gene ends were 0 bases for V and 5 bases for J; bases not matched to a gene: 8. The CDR3 totals 16 residues. The V gene's germline CDR1 is MNHEY and CDR2 SVGAGI. The CDR3 loop is CASSYSLQGGIDTQYF. The CDR3, as DNA: TGTGCCAGCAGTTACTCGTTGCAAGGGGGCATAGATACGCAGTATTTT.

The chain combines TRBV6-5 with TRBJ2-1; tentatively, D is TRBD1 (6 bases). The CDR3 is 15 amino acids. V lost 5 bases and J lost 2, with 13 bases in between. Germline CDR1 is MNHEY and CDR2 is SVGAGI. The CDR3 region has the DNA TGTGCCAGCAGTCTCCTTGACAGGACCTACAATGAGCAGTTCTTC. Its protein product is CASSLLDRTYNEQFF.

This clone was recorded only once. The chain has TRBV4-3 and TRBJ2-1, with D unclear. The germline gives CDR1 LGHNA, CDR2 YSLEER. V dropped 1 base and J dropped 1 base, with 5 bases sitting between them. CDR3 length: 14 amino acids. The DNA of the CDR3 is TGCGCCAGCAGCCAAGGACCGTCCTACAATGAGCAGTTCTTC. Protein sequence: CASSQGPSYNEQFF.